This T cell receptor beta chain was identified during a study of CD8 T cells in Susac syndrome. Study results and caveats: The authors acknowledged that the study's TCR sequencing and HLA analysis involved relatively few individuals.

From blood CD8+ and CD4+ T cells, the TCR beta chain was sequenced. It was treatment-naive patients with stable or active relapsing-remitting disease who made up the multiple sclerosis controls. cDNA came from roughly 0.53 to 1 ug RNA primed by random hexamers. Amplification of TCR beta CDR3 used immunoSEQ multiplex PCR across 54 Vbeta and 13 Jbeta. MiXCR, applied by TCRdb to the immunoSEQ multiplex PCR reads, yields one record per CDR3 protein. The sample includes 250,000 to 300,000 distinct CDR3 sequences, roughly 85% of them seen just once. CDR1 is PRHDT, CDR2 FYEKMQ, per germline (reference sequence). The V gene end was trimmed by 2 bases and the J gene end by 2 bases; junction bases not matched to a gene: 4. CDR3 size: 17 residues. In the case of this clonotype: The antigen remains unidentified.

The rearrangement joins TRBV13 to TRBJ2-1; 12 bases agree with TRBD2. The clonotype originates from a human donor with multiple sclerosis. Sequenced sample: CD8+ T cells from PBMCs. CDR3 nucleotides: TGTGCCAGCAGCTTACTAGCGGGAGGGCCCACCTACAATGAGCAGTTCTTC. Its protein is CASSLLAGGPTYNEQFF.